The 6 T cell receptor beta chains below all came from one sample that was sequenced in a study of vaccination and CD4 T cells after COVID-19. Indicated treatment: roughly ten-day PBMC culture with coronavirus spike peptide pools or control peptides (ViraFEST assay). No antigen is known for these receptors. CD4+ T cells that had been cultured provided DNA sequenced with the Oncomine TCR Beta short-read assay. Using its own MiXCR run on the PCR reads, TCRdb lists one record per CDR3 protein. This table has 10,000 or so distinct CDR3 sequences, around 77% appearing once. Sequencing used CD4+ T cells from blood, cultured in vitro. Receptors originate from a human donor who had recovered from COVID-19.

The chain employs TRBV21-1 and TRBJ2-7; the table's D call TRBD2 went unverified against the DNA. TRBV21-1 is tagged as a pseudogene. The CDR3 loop spans 15 amino acids. The CDR3 loop reads CASRNRLAGVYEQYF. The CDR3, as DNA: TGTGCCAGCAGGAATCGACTAGCGGGGGTCTACGAGCAGTACTTC.

The chain is built from TRBV20-1 and TRBJ2-3, with TRBD2 identical over 8 bases. Germline values: CDR1 DFQATT, CDR2 SNEGSKA (reference sequence). CDR3 size: 16 residues. Losses at the gene ends were 5 bases for V and 3 bases for J; bases not matched to a gene: 13. CDR3 residues: CSASPRAGVRTDTQYF. The DNA of the CDR3 is TGCAGTGCTTCCCCTAGAGCGGGAGTGAGAACAGATACGCAGTATTTT.

The chain combines TRBV20-1 with TRBJ2-4; no definite D call. Trimming stripped 0 bases from V and 4 bases from J, with 16 bases between. Per the germline V gene, CDR1 is DFQATT and CDR2 is SNEGSKA (reference sequence). The CDR3 has 16 residues. CDR3 sequence: CSAREWESLSKNIQYF. CDR3 nucleotides: TGCAGTGCTAGAGAATGGGAATCCCTGTCGAAAAACATTCAGTACTTC.

This chain joins TRBV15 and TRBJ2-2, with 7 bases matching TRBD2. The CDR3 is 17 residues long. After removal of 0 bases from V and 7 bases from J, the junction contained 11 bases not matched to a gene. Germline CDR1 is LNHNV and CDR2 is YYDKDF (reference sequence). DNA of the CDR3: TGTGCCACCAGCAGAGATCCCAGGGTGGGGAGGGACGGGGAGCTGTTTTTT. Residues: CATSRDPRVGRDGELFF.

The table lists this clonotype with a count of one. This rearrangement joins TRBV24-1 to TRBJ2-3; possible D gene TRBD1, 6 bases. CDR1 and CDR2 from the germline V gene are KGHDR and SFDVKD. V lost 9 bases, J lost 4 bases, and 16 bases lay in between. This CDR3 has 14 amino acids. CDR3: CATSGTTPPDTQYF. For the CDR3, the DNA is TGTGCCACCTCTGGGACAACCCCCCCAGATACGCAGTATTTT.

CDR3 in DNA: TGTGCCAGCAGCCCCCAAGGGAACACCGGGGAGCTGTTTTTT. Translating gives CASSPQGNTGELFF. J is TRBJ2-2 and V is TRBV7-2; no clear D. Trimming removed 5 bases from V and 1 base from J, with 8 bases in between. This CDR3 contains 14 residues. Germline CDR1 is SGHTA and CDR2 is FQGNSA.